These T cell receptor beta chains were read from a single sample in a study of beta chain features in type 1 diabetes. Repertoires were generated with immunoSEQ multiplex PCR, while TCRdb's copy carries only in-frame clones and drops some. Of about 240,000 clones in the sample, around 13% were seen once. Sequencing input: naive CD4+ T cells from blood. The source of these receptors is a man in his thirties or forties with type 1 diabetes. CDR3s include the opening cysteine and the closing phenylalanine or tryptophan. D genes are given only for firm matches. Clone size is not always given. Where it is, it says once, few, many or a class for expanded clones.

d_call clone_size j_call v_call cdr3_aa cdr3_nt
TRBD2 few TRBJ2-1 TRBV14 CASSQGLAGVNEQFF TGTGCCAGCAGCCAGGGACTAGCGGGGGTAAATGAGCAGTTCTTC
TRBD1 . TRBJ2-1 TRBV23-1 CASSHLGPGTGIYNEQFF TGCGCCAGCAGTCACCTCGGGCCCGGGACAGGCATCTACAATGAGCAGTTCTTC
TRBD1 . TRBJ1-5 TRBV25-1 CASSEQGAHRQPQHF TGTGCCAGCAGTGAACAGGGGGCGCATCGTCAGCCCCAGCATTTT
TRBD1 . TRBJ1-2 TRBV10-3 CAIRSRQGMDYGYTF TGTGCCATCAGGTCGAGACAGGGCATGGACTATGGCTACACCTTC
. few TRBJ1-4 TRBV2 CASRGRDEKLFF TGTGCATCCAGGGGTCGGGATGAAAAACTGTTTTTT
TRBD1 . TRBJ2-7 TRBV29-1 CSAGTGPQEQYF TGCAGCGCCGGGACAGGGCCGCAGGAGCAGTACTTC
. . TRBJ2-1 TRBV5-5 CASSQTPNNEQFF TGTGCCAGCAGCCAGACACCGAACAATGAGCAGTTCTTC
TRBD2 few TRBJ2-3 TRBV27 CASRGLAGTDTQYF TGTGCCAGCAGAGGACTAGCGGGCACAGATACGCAGTATTTT
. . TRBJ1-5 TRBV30 CAWSPRGRGNQPQHF TGTGCCTGGAGTCCTCGTGGGCGAGGCAATCAGCCCCAGCATTTT
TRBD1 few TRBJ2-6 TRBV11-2 CASSLGTGNSGANVLTF TGTGCCAGCAGCTTGGGGACAGGGAATTCTGGGGCCAACGTCCTGACTTTC
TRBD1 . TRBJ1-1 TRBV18 CASSPRTGGTEAFF TGTGCCAGCTCACCCCGGACAGGAGGGACTGAAGCTTTCTTT
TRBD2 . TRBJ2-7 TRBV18 CASSPLAGEIDEQYF TGTGCCAGCTCACCACTAGCGGGAGAGATCGACGAGCAGTACTTC
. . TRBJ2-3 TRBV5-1 CASSWGHPGATDTQYF TGCGCCAGCAGCTGGGGACATCCAGGTGCCACAGATACGCAGTATTTT
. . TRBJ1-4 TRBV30 CAWSVGTWDEKLFF TGTGCCTGGAGTGTAGGGACTTGGGATGAAAAACTGTTTTTT
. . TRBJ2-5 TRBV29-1 CSVDRQETQYF TGCAGCGTTGACCGCCAAGAGACCCAGTACTTC
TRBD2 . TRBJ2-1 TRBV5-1 CASSLGFSGISYNEQFF TGCGCCAGCAGCTTGGGTTTTAGCGGGATTTCCTACAATGAGCAGTTCTTC
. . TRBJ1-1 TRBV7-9 CASSQGESNRNTEAFF TGTGCCAGCAGCCAAGGCGAGAGCAACAGGAACACTGAAGCTTTCTTT
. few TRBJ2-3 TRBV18 CASSLTVTDTQYF TGTGCCAGCTCACTGACAGTAACAGATACGCAGTATTTT
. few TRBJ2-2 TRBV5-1 CASSRAGTGELFF TGCGCCAGCAGCCGCGCCGGGACCGGGGAGCTGTTTTTT
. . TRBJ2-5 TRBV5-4 CASSLVGGGETQYF TGTGCCAGCAGCTTGGTGGGGGGAGGAGAGACCCAGTACTTC
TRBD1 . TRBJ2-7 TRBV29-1 CSVVRDSEFYEQYF TGCAGCGTTGTCAGGGACAGTGAATTTTACGAGCAGTACTTC
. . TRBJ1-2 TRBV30 CAWSPWQYGYTF TGTGCCTGGAGTCCGTGGCAGTATGGCTACACCTTC
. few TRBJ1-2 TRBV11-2 CASSPSRDYGYTF TGTGCCAGCAGCCCATCTCGGGACTATGGCTACACCTTC
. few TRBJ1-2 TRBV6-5 CASSSTDNYGYTF TGTGCCAGCAGCTCGACAGATAACTATGGCTACACCTTC
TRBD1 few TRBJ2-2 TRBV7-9 CASSSGQGHNTGELFF TGTGCCAGCAGCTCTGGACAGGGTCACAACACCGGGGAGCTGTTTTTT
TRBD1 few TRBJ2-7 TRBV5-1 CASSLGQGAFEQYF TGCGCCAGCAGCTTGGGACAGGGGGCATTCGAGCAGTACTTC
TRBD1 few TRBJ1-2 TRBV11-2 CASSLDPGGGGYGYTF TGTGCCAGCAGCTTAGATCCAGGGGGAGGAGGCTATGGCTACACCTTC
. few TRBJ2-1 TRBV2 CASSVRGNEQFF TGTGCCAGCAGTGTTAGGGGTAATGAGCAGTTCTTC
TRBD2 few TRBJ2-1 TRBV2 CASRSTSGSSNEQFF TGTGCCAGCAGATCGACTAGCGGGAGTAGCAATGAGCAGTTCTTC
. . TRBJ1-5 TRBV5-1 CASSLVGDQPQHF TGCGCCAGCAGCTTGGTGGGAGATCAGCCCCAGCATTTT
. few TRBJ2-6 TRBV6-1 CASSGSQEYVSGANVLTF TGTGCCAGCAGTGGATCACAGGAATATGTCTCTGGGGCCAACGTCCTGACTTTC